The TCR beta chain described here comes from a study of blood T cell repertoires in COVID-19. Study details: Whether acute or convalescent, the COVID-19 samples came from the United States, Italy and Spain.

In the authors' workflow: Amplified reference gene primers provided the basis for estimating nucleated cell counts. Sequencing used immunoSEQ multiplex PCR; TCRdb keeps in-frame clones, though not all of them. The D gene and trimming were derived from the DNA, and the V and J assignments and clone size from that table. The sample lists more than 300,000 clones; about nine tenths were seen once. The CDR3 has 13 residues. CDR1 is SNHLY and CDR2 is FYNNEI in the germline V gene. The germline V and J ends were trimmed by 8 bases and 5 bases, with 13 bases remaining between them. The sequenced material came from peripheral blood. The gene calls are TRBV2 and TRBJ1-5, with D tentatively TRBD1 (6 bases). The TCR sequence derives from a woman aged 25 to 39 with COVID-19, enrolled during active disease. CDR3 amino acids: CASGDNFDQPQHF. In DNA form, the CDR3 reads TGTGCCAGCGGGGACAATTTCGATCAGCCCCAGCATTTT. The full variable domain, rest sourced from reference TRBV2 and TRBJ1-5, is EPEVTQTPSHQVTQMGQEVILRCVPISNHLYFYWYRQILGQKVEFLVSFYNNEISEKSEIFDDQFSVERPDGSNFTLKIRSTKLEDSAMYFCASGDNFDQPQHFGDGTRLSIL.